Listed below are T cell receptor beta chains from one sample, sequenced in a study of cytomegalovirus exposure and HLA in healthy donors. Here immunoSEQ multiplex PCR was the method, and the copy in TCRdb shows in-frame clones only, minus some. The table includes about 140,000 clones, 78% detected once. The sample comprised PBMCs. These TCRs come from a male donor in good health and CMV-seronegative. Both conserved end residues are part of each CDR3. The order of the fields is clone size, V gene, D gene, J gene, CDR3 protein, CDR3 DNA. The D gene is left open where the match is weak. Only part of the rows carry a size: once, few, many, or a class if the clone is expanded.

>NA|TRBV29-1|TRBD2|TRBJ2-1
CSVFSGRANEQFF
TGCAGCGTTTTTAGCGGGAGGGCCAATGAGCAGTTCTTC
>NA|TRBV9|NA|TRBJ1-3
CASSPSTGVGNTIYF
TGTGCCAGCAGCCCCAGCACGGGGGTTGGAAACACCATATATTTT
>NA|TRBV6-5|NA|TRBJ2-1
CASSTGGVNEQFF
TGTGCCAGCAGTACCGGGGGAGTGAATGAGCAGTTCTTC
>NA|TRBV6-1|TRBD2|TRBJ2-3
CATSLAGGRDTQYF
TGTGCCACCTCCCTAGCGGGGGGCAGGGATACGCAGTATTTT
>NA|TRBV7-3|NA|TRBJ2-1
CASSFVGDSYNEQFF
TGTGCCAGCAGCTTTGTCGGGGACTCCTACAATGAGCAGTTCTTC
>NA|TRBV6-5|NA|TRBJ2-6
CASSKLRVGANVLTF
TGTGCCAGCTCAAAACTCCGGGTTGGGGCCAACGTCCTGACTTTC
>NA|TRBV11-2|TRBD2|TRBJ2-7
CASRPLAETYEQYF
TGTGCCAGCAGACCACTAGCGGAAACCTACGAGCAGTACTTC
>NA|TRBV27|TRBD1|TRBJ2-7
CASSPSQGDRGNEQYF
TGTGCCAGCAGCCCCAGCCAGGGGGACAGGGGAAACGAGCAGTACTTC
>NA|TRBV7-9|NA|TRBJ1-1
CASSFGPAEAFF
TGTGCCAGCAGCTTTGGTCCAGCTGAAGCTTTCTTT
>NA|TRBV29-1|TRBD1|TRBJ1-1
CSVEGGTGGPEAFF
TGCAGCGTTGAAGGGGGGACAGGGGGCCCTGAAGCTTTCTTT
>NA|TRBV18|NA|TRBJ2-7
CASSPDRMDEQYF
TGTGCCAGCTCACCAGACAGAATGGACGAGCAGTACTTC
>NA|TRBV4-3|NA|TRBJ2-2
CASSQNGGASSTGELFF
TGCGCCAGCAGCCAAAACGGCGGGGCGAGTTCCACCGGGGAGCTGTTTTTT
>NA|TRBV5-1|NA|TRBJ2-7
CASSSGSVEQYF
TGCGCCAGCAGCTCAGGATCTGTCGAGCAGTACTTC
>NA|TRBV6-1|NA|TRBJ2-3
CASSAFYTDTQYF
TGTGCCAGCAGTGCTTTCTACACAGATACGCAGTATTTT
>NA|TRBV6-5|NA|TRBJ1-6
CASSTRGSYNSPLHF
TGTGCCAGCAGCACCAGGGGCAGCTATAATTCACCCCTCCACTTT
>NA|TRBV5-4|NA|TRBJ2-3
CASLAASTDTQYF
TGTGCCTCCTTAGCCGCTAGCACAGATACGCAGTATTTT
>NA|TRBV5-1|TRBD1|TRBJ2-2
CASSLRVQGGTGELFF
TGCGCCAGCAGCTTGAGGGTACAGGGGGGCACCGGGGAGCTGTTTTTT
>NA|TRBV5-1|NA|TRBJ1-4
CASRLAAGGWRDEKLFF
TGCGCCAGCCGCTTGGCCGCTGGAGGATGGCGGGATGAAAAACTGTTTTTT
>NA|TRBV5-1|NA|TRBJ2-1
CASSLAIQLASYNEQFF
TGCGCCAGCAGCTTGGCCATCCAACTAGCTTCCTACAATGAGCAGTTCTTC
>NA|TRBV7-3|TRBD2|TRBJ2-3
CASSLRPGLAGNTDTQYF
TGTGCCAGCAGCTTGCGACCGGGACTAGCGGGGAACACAGATACGCAGTATTTT
>NA|TRBV10-3|NA|TRBJ2-7
CAISTLTYEQYF
TGTGCCATCAGTACCCTAACCTACGAGCAGTACTTC
>NA|TRBV29-1|NA|TRBJ2-7
CSAQGKAYEQYF
TGCAGCGCCCAGGGGAAGGCGTACGAGCAGTACTTC
>few|TRBV5-1|TRBD2|TRBJ2-7
CASSLALAGEGYEQYF
TGCGCCAGCAGCTTGGCCCTAGCGGGGGAGGGCTACGAGCAGTACTTC